The clone carrying this T cell receptor beta chain was recorded once. Produced via immunoSEQ multiplex PCR; TCRdb's table is partial and in-frame only. Of about 230,000 clones listed, around 78% are singletons. The sample originates from a study of blood T cell repertoires in COVID-19. After removal of 10 bases from V and 4 bases from J, the junction contained 12 bases not matched to a gene. Germline V gene data show CDR1 as SEHNR and CDR2 as FQNEAQ (reference sequence). This CDR3 contains 15 residues. This TCR derives from a woman in her 70s with active or convalescent COVID-19. The material sequenced was peripheral blood. V and J are TRBV7-9 and TRBJ2-2, with 7 bases matching TRBD1. The CDR3 sequence is CANRRQGRGTGELFF. CDR3 bases: TGTGCCAACAGGAGACAGGGTCGGGGCACCGGGGAGCTGTTTTTT.